This T cell receptor (beta chain) was sequenced for a study of a mutant IDH1 vaccine in newly diagnosed glioma. V gave up 3 bases and J gave up 4 bases, with 10 bases separating them. Germline CDR1 GTSNPN, CDR2 SVGIG (reference sequence). The CDR3 is 13 amino acids. TCRdb's copy holds only in-frame clones and misses some; the assay was immunoSEQ multiplex PCR. The sample has about 64,000 clones, 65% to 85% seen once. Points on this clone: Its antigen is currently unknown.

Specified time point: week 11, during vaccination. Vaccination comprised doses that each held 300 ug of mutant IDH1 20-mer peptide, plus topical imiquimod. Source: PBMCs, taken from a glioma patient whose treatment included an IDH1 peptide vaccine. This receptor was identified in a woman aged 50 to 60 with glioma. V gene TRBV30 combines with J gene TRBJ1-5; tentatively, D is TRBD1 (5 bases). The CDR3: CAWREGRNQPQHF. CDR3 DNA: TGTGCCTGGAGAGAGGGGAGGAATCAGCCCCAGCATTTT.